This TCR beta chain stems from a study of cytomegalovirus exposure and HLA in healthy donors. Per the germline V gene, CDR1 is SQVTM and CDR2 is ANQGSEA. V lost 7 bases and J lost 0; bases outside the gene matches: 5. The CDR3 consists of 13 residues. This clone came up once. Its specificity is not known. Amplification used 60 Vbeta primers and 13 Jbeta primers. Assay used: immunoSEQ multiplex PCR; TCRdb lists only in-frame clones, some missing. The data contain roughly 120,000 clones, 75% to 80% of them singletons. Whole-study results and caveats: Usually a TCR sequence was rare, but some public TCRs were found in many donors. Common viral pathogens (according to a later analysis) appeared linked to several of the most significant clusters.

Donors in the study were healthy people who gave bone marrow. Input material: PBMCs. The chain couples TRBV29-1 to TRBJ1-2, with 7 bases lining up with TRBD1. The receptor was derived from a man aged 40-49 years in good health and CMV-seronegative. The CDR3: CSGWDRTNYGYTF. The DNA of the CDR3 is TGCAGCGGCTGGGACAGAACTAACTATGGCTACACCTTC.